This passage covers 10 T cell receptor beta chains from one sample sequenced in a study of cytomegalovirus exposure and HLA in healthy donors. Primers included in the PCR were 60 Vbeta and 13 Jbeta primers. Measured with immunoSEQ multiplex PCR; TCRdb has only the in-frame clones, and not every one. The data contain 300,000 or so clones, 80% to 90% of them singletons. Sequenced sample: PBMCs. All receptors come from a middle-aged woman in good health and CMV-seropositive.

Here the CDR3 DNA reads TGTGCCAGTAGCAGAACCACAGGGATAATGAACACTGAAGCTTTCTTT. It yields the protein CASSRTTGIMNTEAFF. The chain combines TRBV19 with TRBJ1-1, with TRBD1 as a possible D gene (6 bases). The V gene lost 6 bases and the J gene lost 0 bases, with 17 bases spanning the gap. The CDR3 extends over 16 amino acids. CDR1 and CDR2 (germline): LNHDA, SQIVND (reference sequence).

The gene calls are TRBV19 and TRBJ2-1, with D perhaps TRBD1 (6 bases). CDR1 and CDR2 (germline): LNHDA, SQIVND (reference sequence). The CDR3 contains 19 residues. The ends were cut back, 5 bases at V and 4 bases at J, with 27 bases in the middle. The CDR3 loop reads CASSFIYPSTGSRYNEQFF. CDR3 nucleotide sequence: TGTGCCAGTAGTTTCATATACCCGAGCACAGGGAGCCGTTACAATGAGCAGTTCTTC.

J is TRBJ2-3 and V is TRBV7-2; TRBD2 agrees at 12 bases. The junction had 8 bases not matched to a gene; V was cut back by 2 bases and J by 2 bases. The CDR3 totals 18 residues. CDR1 and CDR2 from the germline V gene are SGHTA and FQGNSA. CDR3 residues: CASSLLLTSGRYTDTQYF. The CDR3 bases are TGTGCCAGCAGCTTACTGCTCACTAGCGGGAGGTACACAGATACGCAGTATTTT. Full variable domain (missing parts from reference TRBV7-2 and TRBJ2-3): GAGVSQSPSNKVTEKGKDVELRCDPISGHTALYWYRQSLGQGLEFLIYFQGNSAPDKSGLPSDRFSAERTGGSVSTLTIQRTQQEDSAVYLCASSLLLTSGRYTDTQYFGPGTRLTVL.

The chain recombines TRBV6-1 with TRBJ2-7, with 10 bases matching TRBD1. Trimming at V came to 4 bases and at J to 3 bases, leaving 6 bases not matched to a gene. CDR1 is MNHNS and CDR2 is SASEGT in the germline V gene. CDR3 length: 15 amino acids. The CDR3: CASSAPGQGIYEQYF. The CDR3 DNA reads as TGTGCCAGCAGTGCGCCGGGACAGGGGATCTACGAGCAGTACTTC.

This clone has just one count. The J gene is TRBJ2-5, the V gene TRBV5-8, with 12 positions matching TRBD2. Germline-derived CDR1 and CDR2 are SGHTS and YDEGEE. The V gene end was trimmed by 4 bases and the J gene end by 5 bases; junction bases not matched to a gene: 12. CDR3 size: 17 residues. As DNA, the CDR3 is TGTGCCAGCAGCCTGGGACTAGCGGGTGGCGGAGGGGAGACCCAGTACTTC. It is translated as CASSLGLAGGGGETQYF.

The V gene is TRBV7-2, the J gene TRBJ2-7; 8 nucleotides align to TRBD2. This CDR3 spans 18 amino acids. With V trimmed by 1 base and J by 2 bases, 13 bases remained unmatched. Germline V gene data show CDR1 as SGHTA and CDR2 as FQGNSA. The CDR3 protein is CASSLVEGTRSRTYEQYF. The CDR3 DNA reads as TGTGCCAGCAGCTTAGTCGAGGGGACTAGATCCCGAACCTACGAGCAGTACTTC.

V gene TRBV4-1 combines with J gene TRBJ2-1; 15 nucleotides match TRBD2. The CDR3 covers 17 residues. The junction had 1 base not matched to a gene; V was cut back by 0 bases and J by 4 bases. Germline values: CDR1 MGHRA, CDR2 YSYEKL. The chain's CDR3 is CASSQDGTSGGYNEQFF. The CDR3 DNA follows: TGCGCCAGCAGCCAAGACGGGACTAGCGGGGGGTACAATGAGCAGTTCTTC.

As regards this clone: A read error may account for a junction end that differs from germline. The J gene is TRBJ2-6, the V gene TRBV30; TRBD1 aligns across 9 bases. The germline V gene has CDR1 GTSNPN and CDR2 SVGIG (reference sequence). This CDR3 spans 15 amino acids. The CDR3, as DNA: TGTGCCTGGGGTCGGGACAGGGCTGGGGCCAACGGCCTGACTTTC. Protein: CAWGRDRAGANGLTF.

This chain uses TRBV30 with TRBJ2-3; possible D gene TRBD2, 6 bases. Germline values: CDR1 GTSNPN, CDR2 SVGIG (reference sequence). The CDR3 consists of 15 residues. V was shortened by 5 bases and J by 7 bases, with 22 bases between the two germline ends. CDR3 sequence: CAWGRLGLLMHTQYF. In DNA, the CDR3 is TGTGCCTGGGGTCGCTTGGGACTCCTTATGCATACGCAGTATTTT.

This clone was recorded a few times. The gene calls are TRBV30 and TRBJ2-7; 9 bases align to TRBD1. J gave up 1 base and V 4 bases, and 17 bases lay outside the gene matches. Germline CDR1 reads GTSNPN; CDR2 reads SVGIG (reference sequence). The CDR3 has 18 residues. The CDR3: CAWIERGDREQGSYEQYF. The CDR3 nucleotides read TGTGCCTGGATCGAAAGAGGGGACAGGGAACAAGGATCCTACGAGCAGTACTTC.